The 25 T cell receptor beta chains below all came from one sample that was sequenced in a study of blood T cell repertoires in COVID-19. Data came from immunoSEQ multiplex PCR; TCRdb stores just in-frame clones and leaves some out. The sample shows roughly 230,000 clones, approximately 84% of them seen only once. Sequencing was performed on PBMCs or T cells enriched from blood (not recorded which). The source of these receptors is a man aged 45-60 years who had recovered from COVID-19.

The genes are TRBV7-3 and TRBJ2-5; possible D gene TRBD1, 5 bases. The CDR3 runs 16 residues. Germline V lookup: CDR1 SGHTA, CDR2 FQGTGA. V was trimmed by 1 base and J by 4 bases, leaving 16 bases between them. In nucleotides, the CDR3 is TGTGCCAGCAGCTTAATGGGCGGTGGGGCAGTAGAGACCCAGTACTTC. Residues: CASSLMGGGAVETQYF.

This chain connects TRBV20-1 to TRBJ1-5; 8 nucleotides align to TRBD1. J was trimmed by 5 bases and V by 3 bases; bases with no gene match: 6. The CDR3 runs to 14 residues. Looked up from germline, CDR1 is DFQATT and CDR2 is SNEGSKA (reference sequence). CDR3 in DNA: TGCAGTGCTAGTCGCGGACAGGGACATCAGCCCCAGCATTTT. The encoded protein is CSASRGQGHQPQHF.

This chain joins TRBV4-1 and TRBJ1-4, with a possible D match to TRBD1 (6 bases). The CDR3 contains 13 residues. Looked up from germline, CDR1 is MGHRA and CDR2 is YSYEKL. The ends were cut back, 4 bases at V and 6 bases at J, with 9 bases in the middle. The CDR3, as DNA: TGCGCCAGCAGCCTCTGGACAGATGAAAAACTGTTTTTT. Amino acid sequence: CASSLWTDEKLFF.

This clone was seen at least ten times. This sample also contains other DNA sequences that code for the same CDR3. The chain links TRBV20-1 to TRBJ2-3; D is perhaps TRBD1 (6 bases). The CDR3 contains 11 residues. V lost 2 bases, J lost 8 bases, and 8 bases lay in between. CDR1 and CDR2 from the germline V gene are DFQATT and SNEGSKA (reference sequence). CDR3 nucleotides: TGCAGTGCTAGATTGGGGGCTACGCAGTATTTT. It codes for CSARLGATQYF.

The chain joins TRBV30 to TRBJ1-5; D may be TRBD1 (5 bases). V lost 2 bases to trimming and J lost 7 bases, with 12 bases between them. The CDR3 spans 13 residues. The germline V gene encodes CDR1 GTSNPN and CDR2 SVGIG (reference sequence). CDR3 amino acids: CAWSLSGGQPQHF. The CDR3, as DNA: TGTGCCTGGAGTTTGTCCGGGGGGCAGCCCCAGCATTTT.

CDR3 loop: CASFSGEQFF. The CDR3 DNA follows: TGTGCCAGTTTTAGCGGGGAGCAGTTCTTC. The chain has TRBV19 and TRBJ2-1, with 7 nucleotides matching TRBD2. The CDR3 extends over 10 amino acids. Germline V gives CDR1 LNHDA, CDR2 SQIVND (reference sequence). After removal of 8 bases from V and 10 bases from J, the junction contained 2 bases not matched to a gene.

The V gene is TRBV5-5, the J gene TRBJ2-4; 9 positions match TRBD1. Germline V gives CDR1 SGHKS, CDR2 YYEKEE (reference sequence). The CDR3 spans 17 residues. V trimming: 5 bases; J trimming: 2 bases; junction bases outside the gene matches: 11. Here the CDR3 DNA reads TGTGCCAGCAGTGGACAGGGGTCGAGTGATCCCAAAAACATTCAGTACTTC. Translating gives CASSGQGSSDPKNIQYF. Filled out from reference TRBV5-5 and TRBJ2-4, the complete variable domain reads DAGVTQSPTHLIKTRGQQVTLRCSPISGHKSVSWYQQVLGQGPQFIFQYYEKEERGRGNFPDRFSARQFPNYSSELNVNALLLGDSALYLCASSGQGSSDPKNIQYFGAGTRLSVL.

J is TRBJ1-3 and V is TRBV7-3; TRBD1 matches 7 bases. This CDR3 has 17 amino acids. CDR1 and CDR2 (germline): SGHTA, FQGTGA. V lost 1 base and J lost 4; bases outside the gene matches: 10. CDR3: CASSLMGLTGSGNTIYF. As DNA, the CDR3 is TGTGCCAGCAGCTTAATGGGGTTGACAGGGTCAGGAAACACCATATATTTT.

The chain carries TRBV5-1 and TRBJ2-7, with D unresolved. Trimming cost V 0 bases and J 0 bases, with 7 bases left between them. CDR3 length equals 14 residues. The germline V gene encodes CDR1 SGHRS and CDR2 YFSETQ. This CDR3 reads CASSLVQYSYEQYF. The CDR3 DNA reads TGCGCCAGCAGCTTGGTACAGTACTCCTACGAGCAGTACTTC.

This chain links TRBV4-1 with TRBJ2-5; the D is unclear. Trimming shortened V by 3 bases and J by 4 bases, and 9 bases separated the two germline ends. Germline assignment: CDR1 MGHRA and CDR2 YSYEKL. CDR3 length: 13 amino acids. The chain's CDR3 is CASSQGSGETQYF. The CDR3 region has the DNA TGCGCCAGCAGCCAGGGCAGTGGAGAGACCCAGTACTTC.

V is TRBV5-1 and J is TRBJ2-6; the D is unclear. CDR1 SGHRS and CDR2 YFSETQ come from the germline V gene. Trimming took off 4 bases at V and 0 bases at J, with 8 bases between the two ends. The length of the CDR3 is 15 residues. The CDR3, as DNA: TGCGCCAGCAGCGAGACACGCTCTGGGGCCAACGTCCTGACTTTC. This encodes CASSETRSGANVLTF.

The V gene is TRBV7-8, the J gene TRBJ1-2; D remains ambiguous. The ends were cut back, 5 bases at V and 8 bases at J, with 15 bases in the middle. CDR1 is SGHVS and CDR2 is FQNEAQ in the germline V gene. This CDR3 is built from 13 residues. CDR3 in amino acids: CASSPGPERGYTF. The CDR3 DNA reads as TGTGCCAGCAGCCCGGGTCCGGAGCGGGGCTACACCTTC.

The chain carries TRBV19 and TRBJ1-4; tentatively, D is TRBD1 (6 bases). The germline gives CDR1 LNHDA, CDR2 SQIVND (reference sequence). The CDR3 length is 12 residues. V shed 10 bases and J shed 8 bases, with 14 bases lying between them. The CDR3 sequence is CAIQGSFEKLFF. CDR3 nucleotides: TGTGCCATCCAGGGGAGCTTCGAAAAACTGTTTTTT.

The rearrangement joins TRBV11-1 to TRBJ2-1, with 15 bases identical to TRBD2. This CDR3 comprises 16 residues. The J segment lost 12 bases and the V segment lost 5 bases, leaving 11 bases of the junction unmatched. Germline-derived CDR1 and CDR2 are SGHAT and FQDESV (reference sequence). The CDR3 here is CASSARGLAGGGGQFF. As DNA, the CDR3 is TGTGCCAGCAGCGCCCGCGGACTAGCGGGGGGGGGTGGGCAGTTCTTC.

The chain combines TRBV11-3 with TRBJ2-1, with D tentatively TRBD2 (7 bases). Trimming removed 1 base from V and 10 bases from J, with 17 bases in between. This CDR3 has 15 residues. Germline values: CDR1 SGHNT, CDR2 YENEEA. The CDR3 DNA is TGTGCCAGCAGCTTAGCGGGGATAGGGGGGGTGGAGCAGTTCTTC. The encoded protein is CASSLAGIGGVEQFF.

This CDR3 reads CASSLRNLAGVGEQYF. DNA of the CDR3: TGTGCCAGCAGCTTAAGAAATCTAGCGGGAGTGGGAGAGCAGTACTTC. J is TRBJ2-7 and V is TRBV5-4; 10 bases fit TRBD2. Germline V gene data show CDR1 as SGHNT and CDR2 as YYREEE (reference sequence). The CDR3 contains 16 residues. Trimming took 2 bases from V and 7 from J; bases not matched to a gene: 12.

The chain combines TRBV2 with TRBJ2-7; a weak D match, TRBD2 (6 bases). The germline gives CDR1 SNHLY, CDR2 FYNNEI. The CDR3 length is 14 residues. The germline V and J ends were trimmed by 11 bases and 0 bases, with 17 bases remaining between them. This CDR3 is CAGSGGLSSYEQYF. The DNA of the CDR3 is TGTGCCGGATCCGGGGGTCTTAGCTCCTACGAGCAGTACTTC.

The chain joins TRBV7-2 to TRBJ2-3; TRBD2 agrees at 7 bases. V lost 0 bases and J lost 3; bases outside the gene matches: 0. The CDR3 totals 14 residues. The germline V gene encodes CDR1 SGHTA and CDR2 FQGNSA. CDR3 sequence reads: CASSLAGGTDTQYF. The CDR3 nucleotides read TGTGCCAGCAGCTTAGCGGGGGGGACAGATACGCAGTATTTT.

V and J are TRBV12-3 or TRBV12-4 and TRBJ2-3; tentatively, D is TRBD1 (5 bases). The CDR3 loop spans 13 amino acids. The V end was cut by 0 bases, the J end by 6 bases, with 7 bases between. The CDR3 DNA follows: TGTGCCAGCAGTTTAGCGGGGCCCGATACGCAGTATTTT. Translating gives CASSLAGPDTQYF.

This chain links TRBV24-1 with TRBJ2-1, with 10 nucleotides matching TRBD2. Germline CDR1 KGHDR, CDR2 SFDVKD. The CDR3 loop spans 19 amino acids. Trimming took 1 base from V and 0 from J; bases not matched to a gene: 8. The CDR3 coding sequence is TGTGCCACCAGTGATTTTCCTAGCGGGAGCGAGAACTCCTACAATGAGCAGTTCTTC. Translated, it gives CATSDFPSGSENSYNEQFF.

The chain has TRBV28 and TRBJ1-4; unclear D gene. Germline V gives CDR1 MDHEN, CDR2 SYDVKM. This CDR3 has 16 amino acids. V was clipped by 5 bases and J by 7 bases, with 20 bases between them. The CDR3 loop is CASSPTFGISSEKLFF. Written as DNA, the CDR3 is TGTGCCAGCAGTCCCACCTTCGGGATTTCCAGTGAAAAACTGTTTTTT.

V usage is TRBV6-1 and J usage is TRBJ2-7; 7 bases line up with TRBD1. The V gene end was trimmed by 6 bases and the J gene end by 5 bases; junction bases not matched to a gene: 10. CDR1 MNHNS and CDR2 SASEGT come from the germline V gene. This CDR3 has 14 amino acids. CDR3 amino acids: CASRDRAPFDEQYF. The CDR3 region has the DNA TGTGCCAGCAGAGACAGGGCCCCATTCGACGAGCAGTACTTC.

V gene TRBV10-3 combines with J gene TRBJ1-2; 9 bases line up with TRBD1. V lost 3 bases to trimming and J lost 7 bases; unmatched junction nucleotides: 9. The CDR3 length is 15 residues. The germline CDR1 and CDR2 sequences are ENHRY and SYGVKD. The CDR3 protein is CAISEAATGGSGYTF. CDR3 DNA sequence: TGTGCCATCAGTGAAGCCGCGACAGGGGGAAGTGGCTACACCTTC.

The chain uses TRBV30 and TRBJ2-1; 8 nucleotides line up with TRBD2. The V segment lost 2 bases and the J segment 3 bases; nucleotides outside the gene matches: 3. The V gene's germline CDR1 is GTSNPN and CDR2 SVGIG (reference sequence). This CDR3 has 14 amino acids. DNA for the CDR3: TGTGCCTGGAGTAACGGGGGGGACTACAATGAGCAGTTCTTC. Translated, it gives CAWSNGGDYNEQFF.

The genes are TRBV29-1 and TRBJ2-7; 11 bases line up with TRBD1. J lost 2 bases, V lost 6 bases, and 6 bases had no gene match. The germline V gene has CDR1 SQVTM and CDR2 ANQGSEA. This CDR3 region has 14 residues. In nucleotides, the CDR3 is TGCAGCGTCTCGGGGGACAGGGGGACCTACGAGCAGTACTTC. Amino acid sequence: CSVSGDRGTYEQYF.